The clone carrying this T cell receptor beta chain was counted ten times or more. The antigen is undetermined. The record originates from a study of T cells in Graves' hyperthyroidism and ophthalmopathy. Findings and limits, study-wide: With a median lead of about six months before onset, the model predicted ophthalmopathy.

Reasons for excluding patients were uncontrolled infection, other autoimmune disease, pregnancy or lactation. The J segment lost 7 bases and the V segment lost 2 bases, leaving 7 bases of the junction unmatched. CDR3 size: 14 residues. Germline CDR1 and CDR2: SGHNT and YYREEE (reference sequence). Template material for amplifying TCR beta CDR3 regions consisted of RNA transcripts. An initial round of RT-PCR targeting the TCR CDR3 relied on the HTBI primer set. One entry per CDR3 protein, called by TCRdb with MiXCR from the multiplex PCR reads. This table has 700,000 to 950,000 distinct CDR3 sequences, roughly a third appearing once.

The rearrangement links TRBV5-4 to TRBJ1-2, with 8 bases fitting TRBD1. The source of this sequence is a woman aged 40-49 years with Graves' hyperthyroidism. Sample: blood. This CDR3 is CASSFDRGESGYTF. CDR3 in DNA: TGTGCCAGCAGCTTTGACAGGGGCGAGTCTGGCTACACCTTC.